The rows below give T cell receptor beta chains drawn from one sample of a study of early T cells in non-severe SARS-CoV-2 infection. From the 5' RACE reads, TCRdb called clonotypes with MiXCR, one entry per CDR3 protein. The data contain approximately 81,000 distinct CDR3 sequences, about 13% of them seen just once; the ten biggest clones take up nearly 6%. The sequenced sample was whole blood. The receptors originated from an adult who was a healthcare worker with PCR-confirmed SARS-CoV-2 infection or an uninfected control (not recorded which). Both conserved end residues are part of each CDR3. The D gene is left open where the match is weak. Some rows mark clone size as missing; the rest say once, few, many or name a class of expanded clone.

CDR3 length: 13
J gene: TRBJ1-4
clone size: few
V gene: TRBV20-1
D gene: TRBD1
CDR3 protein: CSASDRANEKLFF
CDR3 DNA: TGCAGTGCTTCGGACAGGGCTAATGAAAAACTGTTTTTT

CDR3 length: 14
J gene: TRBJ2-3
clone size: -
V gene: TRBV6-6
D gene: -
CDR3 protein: CASRTRTGSDTQYF
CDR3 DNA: TGTGCCAGCAGGACTCGCACAGGGTCAGATACGCAGTATTTT

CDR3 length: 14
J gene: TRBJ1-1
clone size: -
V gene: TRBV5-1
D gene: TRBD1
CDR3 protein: CASSSGQGSTEAFF
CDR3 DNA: TGCGCCAGCAGCTCCGGACAGGGGAGCACTGAAGCTTTCTTT

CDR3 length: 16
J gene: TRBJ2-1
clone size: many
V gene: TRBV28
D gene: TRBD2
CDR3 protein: CASSFLAGGPYNEQFF
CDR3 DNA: TGTGCCAGCAGTTTTCTAGCGGGAGGGCCCTACAATGAGCAGTTCTTC

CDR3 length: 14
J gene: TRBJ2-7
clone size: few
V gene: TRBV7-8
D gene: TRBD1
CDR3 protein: CASSFRDSVYEQYF
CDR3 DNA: TGTGCCAGCAGCTTCCGGGACAGTGTTTACGAGCAGTACTTC

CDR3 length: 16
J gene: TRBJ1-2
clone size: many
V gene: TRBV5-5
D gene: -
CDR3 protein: CASSLGLNRDNYGYTF
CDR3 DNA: TGTGCCAGCAGCTTGGGATTGAACAGGGACAACTATGGCTACACCTTC

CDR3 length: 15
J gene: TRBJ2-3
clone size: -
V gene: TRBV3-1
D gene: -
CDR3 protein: CASSESSRSKATQYF
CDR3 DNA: TGTGCCAGCAGTGAAAGCAGCAGGTCTAAGGCGACGCAGTATTTT

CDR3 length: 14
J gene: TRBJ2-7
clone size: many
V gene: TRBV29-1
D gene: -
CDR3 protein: CSVEGAGPSYEQYF
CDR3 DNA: TGCAGCGTTGAAGGCGCGGGACCCTCCTACGAGCAGTACTTC

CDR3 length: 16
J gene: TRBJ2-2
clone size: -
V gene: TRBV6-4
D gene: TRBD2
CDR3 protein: CASSDSGLAGTGELFF
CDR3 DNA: TGTGCCAGCAGTGACTCGGGACTAGCGGGCACCGGGGAGCTGTTTTTT

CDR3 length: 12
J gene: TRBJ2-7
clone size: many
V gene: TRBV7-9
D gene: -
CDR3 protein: CASSPVNYEQYF
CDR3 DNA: TGTGCCAGCAGCCCCGTCAACTACGAGCAGTACTTC

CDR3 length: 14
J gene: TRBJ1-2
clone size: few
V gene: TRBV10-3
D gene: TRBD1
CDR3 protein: CASSSGTGDYGYTF
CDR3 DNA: TGTGCCAGTTCCTCCGGGACAGGGGATTATGGCTACACCTTC

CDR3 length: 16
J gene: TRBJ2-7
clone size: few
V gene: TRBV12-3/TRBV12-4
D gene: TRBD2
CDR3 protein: CASTSKDRLAGGEQYF
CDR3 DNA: TGTGCCAGCACCTCGAAGGATCGTCTAGCGGGAGGCGAGCAGTACTTC

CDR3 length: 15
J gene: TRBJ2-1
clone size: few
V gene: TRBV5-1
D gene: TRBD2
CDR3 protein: CASSLASSGGNEQFF
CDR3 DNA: TGCGCCAGCAGCTTGGCCTCTAGCGGGGGTAATGAGCAGTTCTTC

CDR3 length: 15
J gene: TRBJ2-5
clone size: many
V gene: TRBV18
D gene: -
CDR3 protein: CASSPPASYQETQYF
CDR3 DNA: TGTGCCAGCTCACCACCGGCCAGCTACCAAGAGACCCAGTACTTC

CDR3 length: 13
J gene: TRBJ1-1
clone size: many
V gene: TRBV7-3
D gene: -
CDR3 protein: CASSLTPNTEAFF
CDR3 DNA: TGTGCCAGCAGCTTAACCCCGAACACTGAAGCTTTCTTT

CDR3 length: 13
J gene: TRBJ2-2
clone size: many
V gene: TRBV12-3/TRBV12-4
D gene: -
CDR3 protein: CASSLGFRGELFF
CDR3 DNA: TGTGCCAGCAGTTTGGGGTTCCGCGGGGAGCTGTTTTTT

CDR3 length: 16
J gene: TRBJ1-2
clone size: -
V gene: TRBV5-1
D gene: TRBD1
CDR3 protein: CASSFNARTGNYGYTF
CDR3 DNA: TGCGCCAGCAGCTTCAACGCGAGGACAGGCAACTATGGCTACACCTTC

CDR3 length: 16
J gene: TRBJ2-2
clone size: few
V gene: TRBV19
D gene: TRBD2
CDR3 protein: CASGTLAGSLTGELFF
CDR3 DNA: TGTGCCAGTGGGACTTTAGCGGGGAGTCTCACCGGGGAGCTGTTTTTT

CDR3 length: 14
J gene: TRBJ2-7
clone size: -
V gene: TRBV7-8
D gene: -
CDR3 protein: CASSLGGISYEQYF
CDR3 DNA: TGTGCCAGCAGCTTAGGAGGAATATCCTACGAGCAGTACTTC

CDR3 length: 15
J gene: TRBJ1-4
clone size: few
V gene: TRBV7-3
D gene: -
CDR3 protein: CASSLPQDVSGKLFF
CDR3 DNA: TGTGCCAGCAGCTTACCCCAGGATGTTTCCGGAAAACTGTTTTTT

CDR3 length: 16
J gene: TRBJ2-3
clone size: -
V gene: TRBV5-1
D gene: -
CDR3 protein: CASSLVAVSSTDTQYF
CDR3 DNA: TGCGCCAGCAGCTTGGTAGCGGTGTCTAGCACAGATACGCAGTATTTT

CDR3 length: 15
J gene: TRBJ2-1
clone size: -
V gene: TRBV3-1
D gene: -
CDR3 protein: CASSQLRGPYNEQFF
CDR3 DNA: TGTGCCAGCAGCCAACTCCGGGGCCCCTACAATGAGCAGTTCTTC

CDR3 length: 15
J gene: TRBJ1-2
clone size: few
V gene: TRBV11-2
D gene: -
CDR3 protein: CASSPRGSGYYGYTF
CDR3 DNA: TGTGCCAGCAGCCCCCGCGGGTCGGGATACTATGGCTACACCTTC

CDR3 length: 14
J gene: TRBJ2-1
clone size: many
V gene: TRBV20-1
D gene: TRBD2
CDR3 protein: CSAIAGTSVNEQFF
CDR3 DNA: TGCAGTGCTATTGCCGGGACTAGCGTCAATGAGCAGTTCTTC

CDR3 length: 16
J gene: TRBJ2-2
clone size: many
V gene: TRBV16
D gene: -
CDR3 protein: CASSQSANANTGELFF
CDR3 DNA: TGTGCCAGCAGCCAATCGGCTAACGCGAACACCGGGGAGCTGTTTTTT

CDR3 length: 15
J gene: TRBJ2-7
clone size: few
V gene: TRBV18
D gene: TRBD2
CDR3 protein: CASSPRTSELGEQYF
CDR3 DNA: TGTGCCAGCTCACCACGGACTAGTGAGCTGGGCGAGCAGTACTTC